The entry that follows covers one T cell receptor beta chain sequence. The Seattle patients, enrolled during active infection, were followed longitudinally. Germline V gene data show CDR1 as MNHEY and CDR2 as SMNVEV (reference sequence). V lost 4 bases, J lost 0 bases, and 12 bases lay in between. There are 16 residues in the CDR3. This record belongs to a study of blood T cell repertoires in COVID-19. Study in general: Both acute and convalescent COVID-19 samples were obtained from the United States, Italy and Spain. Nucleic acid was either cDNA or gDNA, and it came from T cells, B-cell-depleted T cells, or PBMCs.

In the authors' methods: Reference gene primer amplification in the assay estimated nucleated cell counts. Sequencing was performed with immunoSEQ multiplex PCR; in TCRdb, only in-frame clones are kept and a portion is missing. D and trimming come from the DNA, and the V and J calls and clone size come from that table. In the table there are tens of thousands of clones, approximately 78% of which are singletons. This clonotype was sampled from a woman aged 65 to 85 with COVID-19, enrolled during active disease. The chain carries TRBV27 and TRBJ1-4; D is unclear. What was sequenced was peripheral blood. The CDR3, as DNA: TGTGCCAGCAGTTCGCAAAGAGGTGCAACTAATGAAAAACTGTTTTTT. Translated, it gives CASSSQRGATNEKLFF. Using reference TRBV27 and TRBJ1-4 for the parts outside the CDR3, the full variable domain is EAQVTQNPRYLITVTGKKLTVTCSQNMNHEYMSWYRQDPGLGLRQIYYSMNVEVTDKGDVPEGYKVSRKEKRNFPLILESPSPNQTSLYFCASSSQRGATNEKLFFGSGTQLSVL.